These 28 T cell receptor beta chains originate from one sample sequenced in a study of shared clonotypes between healthy human individuals. Data came from immunoSEQ multiplex PCR; TCRdb stores just in-frame clones and leaves some out. The repertoire includes 2 million to 2.5 million clones, 85% to 95% of them detected once, and roughly 0.36% sits in the top ten. Sequencing was carried out using naive CD4+ T cells from PBMCs. The subset here: CD45RA+ positively selected. Receptor source: a man younger than 30 in good health. Some clones in this sample may be carry-over from other donors' samples.

The chain has TRBV28 and TRBJ1-1; D not resolved. Germline V gene lookup returns CDR1 MDHEN and CDR2 SYDVKM. The V and J ends lost 7 bases and 0 bases respectively, with 12 bases between them. The CDR3 has 14 amino acids. CDR3: CASNSPLLNTEAFF. Written as DNA, the CDR3 is TGTGCCAGCAATTCGCCACTTCTGAACACTGAAGCTTTCTTT.

This clone came up once. The chain joins TRBV6-5 to TRBJ2-7; maybe TRBD1 (6 bases). The CDR3 covers 14 residues. V was pared by 0 bases and J by 6 bases, with 12 bases between. In germline, CDR1 is MNHEY, CDR2 SVGAGI. The CDR3 is CASSYSGTGPEQYF. The CDR3 DNA sequence: TGTGCCAGCAGTTACTCGGGCACAGGGCCCGAGCAGTACTTC.

The chain combines TRBV5-4 with TRBJ1-3, with D unclear. The CDR3 has 16 amino acids. The germline gives CDR1 SGHNT, CDR2 YYREEE (reference sequence). V was pared by 0 bases and J by 0 bases, with 10 bases between. In DNA, the CDR3 is TGTGCCAGCAGCTTGGAACCGGAACGCTCTGGAAACACCATATATTTT. Its translation: CASSLEPERSGNTIYF.

The V and J genes are TRBV9 and TRBJ2-3; D may be TRBD1 (5 bases). This CDR3 contains 13 residues. Deletions cut 6 bases from V and 2 bases from J, with 10 bases between. Germline CDR1 and CDR2: SGDLS and YYNGEE. CDR3 in amino acids: CASKGRSTDTQYF. The CDR3 nucleotides are TGTGCCAGCAAGGGGCGCTCCACAGATACGCAGTATTTT.

This clone was seen a single time. The V gene is TRBV7-2, the J gene TRBJ1-1; D is ambiguous. CDR1 is SGHTA, CDR2 FQGNSA, per germline. The CDR3 has 13 amino acids. The ends were cut back, 2 bases at V and 5 bases at J, with 9 bases in the middle. DNA of the CDR3: TGTGCCAGCAGCTTATGGGGAGGGACTGAAGCTTTCTTT. Translated: CASSLWGGTEAFF.

The gene calls are TRBV7-8 and TRBJ2-1; possibly TRBD2 for D (5 bases). The CDR3 totals 15 residues. V lost 5 bases and J 0 bases, leaving 11 bases between the germline ends. Per the germline V gene, CDR1 is SGHVS and CDR2 is FQNEAQ. CDR3 in DNA: TGTGCCAGCAGCCCACGGCGGGTCTCCTACAATGAGCAGTTCTTC. Its protein product is CASSPRRVSYNEQFF.

CDR3 DNA sequence: TGTGCCAGCAGCCAAGGGAGCATTAGTCGAGCGGGAGGGCCGGTCTACAATGAGCAGTTCTTC. The encoded protein is CASSQGSISRAGGPVYNEQFF. The rearrangement links TRBV4-2 to TRBJ2-1, with 10 bases lining up with TRBD2. CDR1 LGHNA and CDR2 YNFKEQ come from the germline V gene. The CDR3 loop spans 21 amino acids. The ends lost 1 base at V and 3 bases at J; junction bases unmatched: 18.

This chain joins TRBV28 and TRBJ1-4; 8 nucleotides match TRBD1. The V segment lost 6 bases and the J segment 8 bases; nucleotides outside the gene matches: 11. The CDR3 is 15 residues long. Germline V gene data show CDR1 as MDHEN and CDR2 as SYDVKM. The CDR3 is CASRLPGGRVEKLFF. CDR3 in DNA: TGTGCCAGCAGGCTGCCAGGGGGCAGGGTGGAAAAACTGTTTTTT.

The gene calls are TRBV7-8 and TRBJ2-5; D perhaps matches TRBD1 (6 bases). V lost 3 bases to trimming and J lost 4 bases, with 9 bases between them. Germline assignment: CDR1 SGHVS and CDR2 FQNEAQ. CDR3 length: 13 residues. CDR3 coding DNA: TGTGCCAGCAGCTTGTCCAGGGGAGAGACCCAGTACTTC. As protein: CASSLSRGETQYF.

This clone was picked up one time. V and J are TRBV28 and TRBJ2-5; the D is unclear. The V end lost 6 bases, the J end lost 5 bases, and 13 bases lay between the germline ends. This CDR3 spans 13 amino acids. Germline V lookup: CDR1 MDHEN, CDR2 SYDVKM. The CDR3 protein is CASSAPSRETQYF. Here the CDR3 DNA reads TGTGCCAGCAGCGCCCCCTCGAGGGAGACCCAGTACTTC.

The rearrangement uses TRBV7-9 and TRBJ2-1; D is unclear. V was shortened by 6 bases and J by 2 bases, with 8 bases between the two germline ends. CDR1 and CDR2 (germline): SEHNR, FQNEAQ (reference sequence). The length of the CDR3 is 13 residues. The CDR3 bases are TGTGCCAGCAGTCAAGTCCCCTACAATGAGCAGTTCTTC. The encoded protein is CASSQVPYNEQFF.

The chain couples TRBV29-1 to TRBJ2-1; 8 bases agree with TRBD1. This CDR3 is built from 14 residues. The junction had 8 bases not matched to a gene; V was cut back by 6 bases and J by 4 bases. The V gene's germline CDR1 is SQVTM and CDR2 ANQGSEA. The CDR3 DNA is TGCAGCGTACTAGGGACAGGAGGGTACAATGAGCAGTTCTTC. Amino acids: CSVLGTGGYNEQFF.

The J gene is TRBJ2-3, the V gene TRBV11-3; D is ambiguous. CDR3 size: 13 residues. Trimming shortened V by 3 bases and J by 3 bases, and 7 bases separated the two germline ends. Germline loops: CDR1 SGHNT, CDR2 YENEEA. CDR3 sequence reads: CASSFIGTDTQYF. The CDR3 coding sequence is TGTGCCAGCAGCTTCATTGGGACAGATACGCAGTATTTT. Full variable domain (remainder filled in from reference TRBV11-3 and TRBJ2-3): EAGVVQSPRYKIIEKKQPVAFWCNPISGHNTLYWYLQNLGQGPELLIRYENEEAVDDSQLPKDRFSAERLKGVDSTLKIQPAELGDSAVYLCASSFIGTDTQYFGPGTRLTVL.

This chain links TRBV2 with TRBJ1-3, with D possibly TRBD1 on 5 matching bases. Germline CDR1 is SNHLY and CDR2 is FYNNEI. The V gene lost 6 bases and the J gene lost 0 bases, with 9 bases spanning the gap. The CDR3 is made up of 14 amino acids. The chain's CDR3 is CASRGDLSGNTIYF. For the CDR3, the DNA is TGTGCCAGCAGGGGGGACCTCTCTGGAAACACCATATATTTT.

J is TRBJ2-7 and V is TRBV9; D may be TRBD2 (7 bases). The CDR3 spans 14 residues. The germline CDR1 and CDR2 sequences are SGDLS and YYNGEE. The V and J ends lost 5 bases and 5 bases respectively, with 17 bases between them. The CDR3 here is CASSRGGAPHEQYF. The CDR3 DNA sequence: TGTGCCAGCAGTAGAGGGGGGGCCCCTCACGAGCAGTACTTC.

V is TRBV5-1 and J is TRBJ2-3, with D unresolved. Trimming cost V 2 bases and J 2 bases, with 9 bases left between them. Germline values: CDR1 SGHRS, CDR2 YFSETQ. The CDR3 contains 14 residues. CDR3 in DNA: TGCGCCAGCAGCTTTCGGGCCACCACAGATACGCAGTATTTT. As protein: CASSFRATTDTQYF.

J is TRBJ1-3 and V is TRBV11-2; no clear D. The CDR3 covers 15 residues. Germline V CDR1 and CDR2: SGHAT, FQNNGV. V lost 5 bases to trimming and J lost 0 bases, with 11 bases between them. CDR3 loop: CASSMTRYSGNTIYF. CDR3 in DNA: TGTGCCAGCAGCATGACACGATACTCTGGAAACACCATATATTTT.

This sequence joins TRBV25-1 and TRBJ2-1; TRBD2 aligns across 12 bases. J gave up 1 base and V 5 bases, and 9 bases lay outside the gene matches. The V gene's germline CDR1 is MGHDK and CDR2 SYGVNS. The CDR3 totals 18 residues. CDR3 sequence: CASSPQLAGGYSYNEQFF. The CDR3 bases are TGTGCCAGCAGTCCTCAGCTAGCGGGAGGGTATTCCTACAATGAGCAGTTCTTC.

In this sample, this clone turned up many times. This chain joins TRBV28 and TRBJ2-7, with TRBD1 identical over 8 bases. Per germline, CDR1 MDHEN and CDR2 SYDVKM. With 2 bases clipped from V and 3 bases from J, the junction kept 3 bases outside the gene matches. The CDR3 has 14 amino acids. The CDR3 loop is CASSLEGQVYEQYF. In DNA, the CDR3 is TGTGCCAGCAGTTTAGAGGGACAGGTCTACGAGCAGTACTTC.

V is TRBV5-1 and J is TRBJ1-4; D gene uncertain. Trimming took 7 bases from V and 0 from J, leaving 16 bases between them. The length of the CDR3 is 16 residues. The germline V gene encodes CDR1 SGHRS and CDR2 YFSETQ. The CDR3 protein is CASSPGGTATNEKLFF. CDR3 sequence (DNA): TGCGCCAGCTCCCCGGGAGGCACTGCAACTAATGAAAAACTGTTTTTT.

This clone was observed a single time. This chain joins TRBV19 and TRBJ2-2; TRBD1 agrees at 9 bases. CDR3 size: 17 residues. CDR1 is LNHDA and CDR2 is SQIVND in the germline V gene (reference sequence). With V trimmed by 10 bases and J by 0 bases, 12 bases remained unmatched. As DNA, the CDR3 is TGTGCCACAAGAGGGGACAGGGTCTCGGCGAACACCGGGGAGCTGTTTTTT. This codes for CATRGDRVSANTGELFF. The full variable domain, in which reference TRBV19 and TRBJ2-2 provide the parts outside the CDR3, is DGGITQSPKYLFRKEGQNVTLSCEQNLNHDAMYWYRQDPGQGLRLIYYSQIVNDFQKGDIAEGYSVSREKKESFPLTVTSAQKNPTAFYLCATRGDRVSANTGELFFGEGSRLTVL.

The chain links TRBV2 to TRBJ1-1; 9 nucleotides agree with TRBD1. V dropped 7 bases and J dropped 4; count of bases not matched to a gene: 4. Germline CDR1 reads SNHLY; CDR2 reads FYNNEI. CDR3 length: 13 residues. The CDR3 loop reads CASNGQGITEAFF. The CDR3 DNA follows: TGTGCCAGCAACGGACAGGGGATCACTGAAGCTTTCTTT.

This clone was seen once. The rearrangement uses TRBV5-1 and TRBJ1-3, with D perhaps matching TRBD1 (6 bases). Germline lookup yields CDR1 SGHRS and CDR2 YFSETQ. The V and J ends lost 0 bases and 3 bases respectively, with 10 bases between them. The length of the CDR3 is 15 residues. The CDR3 region has the DNA TGCGCCAGCAGCTTGGACAGGGCCCTTGGAAACACCATATATTTT. Translated: CASSLDRALGNTIYF.

The gene calls are TRBV28 and TRBJ2-2, with D maybe TRBD1 (6 bases). The CDR3 runs 13 residues. Per the germline V gene, CDR1 is MDHEN and CDR2 is SYDVKM. With 3 bases removed from V and 9 bases from J, the gap between germline ends came to 11 bases. CDR3 nucleotide sequence: TGTGCCAGCAGTTTGGGTAGGGGGAGGGAGCTGTTTTTT. As protein: CASSLGRGRELFF. Combining the CDR3 with reference TRBV28 and TRBJ2-2 gives the whole variable domain DVKVTQSSRYLVKRTGEKVFLECVQDMDHENMFWYRQDPGLGLRLIYFSYDVKMKEKGDIPEGYSVSREKKERFSLILESASTNQTSMYLCASSLGRGRELFFGEGSRLTVL.

V usage is TRBV27 and J usage is TRBJ1-5, with D uncertain. Germline CDR1 is MNHEY and CDR2 is SMNVEV (reference sequence). Trimming took 4 bases from V and 5 from J, leaving 18 bases between them. This CDR3 contains 16 residues. The CDR3 bases are TGTGCCAGCAGTTCTAGACCGACGACACTAGATCAGCCCCAGCATTTT. As protein: CASSSRPTTLDQPQHF.

The chain couples TRBV20-1 to TRBJ1-2; D not certain. Between the trimmed V and J ends, which lost 5 bases and 2 bases, there was a span of 6 bases. This CDR3 is 11 amino acids long. The germline CDR1 and CDR2 sequences are DFQATT and SNEGSKA (reference sequence). For the CDR3, the DNA is TGCAGTGCTCCCGAAAACTATGGCTACACCTTC. Residues: CSAPENYGYTF.

The table lists this clone with a count of one. V usage is TRBV11-1 and J usage is TRBJ2-5; TRBD1 matches 8 bases. There are 14 residues in the CDR3. Germline V gene data show CDR1 as SGHAT and CDR2 as FQDESV (reference sequence). V shed 3 bases, J shed 5 bases, and the junction held 5 bases outside the gene matches. CDR3 residues: CASSLGQVRETQYF. The CDR3 nucleotides read TGTGCCAGCAGCTTGGGACAGGTCCGGGAGACCCAGTACTTC.

This chain joins TRBV11-2 and TRBJ2-2; D is undetermined. The V and J ends lost 3 bases and 7 bases respectively, with 6 bases between them. Germline V lookup: CDR1 SGHAT, CDR2 FQNNGV. This CDR3 is built from 12 residues. The CDR3 reads CASSFISGELFF. The CDR3 DNA reads TGTGCCAGCAGCTTCATCAGCGGGGAGCTGTTTTTT.